This T cell receptor beta chain is from a study of PD-L1 blockade in urothelial cancer. At the level of the study: Samples of blood were analyzed 3 weeks (second dose) and 6 weeks after treatment start.

The V and J ends lost 5 bases and 14 bases respectively, with 15 bases between them. Germline V CDR1 and CDR2: MNHNS, SASEGT. This CDR3 comprises 12 residues. Study-wide points: Durable-benefit cases showed more tumor-associated blood clone expansion at 3 weeks.

On this clone: What it recognizes is unknown.

Libraries were prepared by immunoSEQ multiplex PCR; TCRdb keeps only in-frame clonotypes and omits some of them. The data contain 25,000 to 40,000 clones, 65% to 90% of them singletons. The V gene is TRBV6-1, the J gene TRBJ1-4; D is unresolved. The source of this sequence is a man aged 55-75 years with urothelial cancer. Sequencing was performed on PBMCs, taken around atezolizumab (anti-PD-L1) treatment. The CDR3 loop reads CASSTNMMALFF. The DNA of the CDR3 is TGTGCCAGCAGTACCAACATGATGGCCCTGTTTTTT.